The 11 T cell receptor beta chains listed next were all sequenced from one sample in a study of cytomegalovirus exposure and HLA in healthy donors. Primers: 60 Vbeta forward and 13 Jbeta reverse. TCRdb keeps only in-frame clones here, not all; method: immunoSEQ multiplex PCR. The sample records approximately 100,000 clones, approximately 68% being singletons. Sequenced sample: PBMCs. All receptors derive from a woman between 18 and 30 years old in good health and CMV-seropositive.

This clone was detected a few times. V and J are TRBV12-5 and TRBJ1-2; D possibly corresponds to TRBD1 (6 bases). V was shortened by 7 bases and J by 5 bases, with 23 bases between the two germline ends. Germline CDR1 reads LGHNT; CDR2 reads FRNRAP. The CDR3 extends over 16 amino acids. The CDR3 DNA sequence: TGTGCTAGTGCCGTGTGGGGGGGCAAGTTGGGGTATGGCTACACCTTC. Protein sequence: CASAVWGGKLGYGYTF. Variable domain in full (rest from reference TRBV12-5 and TRBJ1-2): DARVTQTPRHKVTEMGQEVTMRCQPILGHNTVFWYRQTMMQGLELLAYFRNRAPLDDSGMPKDRFSAEMPDATLATLKIQPSEPRDSAVYFCASAVWGGKLGYGYTFGSGTRLTVV.

This chain links TRBV6-7 with TRBJ2-7; D perhaps matches TRBD1 (6 bases). TRBV6-7 is reported as an ORF; its role is uncertain. This CDR3 is built from 16 residues. V was cut by 0 bases and J by 0 bases, with 12 bases left in between. As DNA, the CDR3 is TGTGCCAGCAGTTACTCGCCGCAGGGGAGCTCCTACGAGCAGTACTTC. It specifies CASSYSPQGSSYEQYF.

The CDR3 sequence is CASSEGGLAGTYEQYF. In DNA, the CDR3 is TGTGCCAGCAGCGAGGGCGGACTAGCGGGAACCTACGAGCAGTACTTC. The chain couples TRBV5-4 to TRBJ2-7; 12 nucleotides line up with TRBD2. The CDR3 spans 16 residues. V lost 4 bases, J lost 2 bases, and 7 bases stayed unmatched. Germline V gene sequence: CDR1 SGHNT, CDR2 YYREEE (reference sequence).

The chain uses TRBV27 and TRBJ1-2; D not resolved. This CDR3 spans 12 amino acids. Germline values: CDR1 MNHEY, CDR2 SMNVEV (reference sequence). Trimming took off 5 bases at V and 6 bases at J, with 10 bases between the two ends. The CDR3 here is CASSDHRDGYTF. CDR3 nucleotides: TGTGCCAGCAGTGACCACAGAGATGGCTACACCTTC.

The chain combines TRBV11-2 with TRBJ2-7; tentative D call: TRBD1 (6 bases). Germline V gene lookup returns CDR1 SGHAT and CDR2 FQNNGV. CDR3 size: 15 residues. V shed 1 base and J shed 2 bases, with 12 bases lying between them. CDR3 protein: CASSLVLDSTYEQYF. The CDR3 nucleotides read TGTGCCAGCAGCTTAGTTTTGGACAGCACCTACGAGCAGTACTTC.

This chain uses TRBV7-2 with TRBJ2-3; possibly TRBD1 for D (6 bases). V lost 1 base and J lost 1, with 6 bases in between. Germline-derived CDR1 and CDR2 are SGHTA and FQGNSA. This CDR3 region has 14 residues. The CDR3 here is CASSLGGRTDTQYF. CDR3 sequence (DNA): TGTGCCAGCAGCTTAGGGGGGCGCACAGATACGCAGTATTTT. The entire variable domain, with the rest obtained from reference TRBV7-2 and TRBJ2-3, is as follows: GAGVSQSPSNKVTEKGKDVELRCDPISGHTALYWYRQSLGQGLEFLIYFQGNSAPDKSGLPSDRFSAERTGGSVSTLTIQRTQQEDSAVYLCASSLGGRTDTQYFGPGTRLTVL.

CDR3 protein: CSARDHPTQYF. CDR3 nucleotide sequence: TGCAGTGCTAGAGATCATCCGACCCAGTACTTC. The V and J genes are TRBV20-1 and TRBJ2-5; D remains ambiguous. The V gene lost 0 bases and the J gene lost 7 bases, with 6 bases spanning the gap. This CDR3 comprises 11 residues. Germline V lookup: CDR1 DFQATT, CDR2 SNEGSKA (reference sequence).

The rearrangement joins TRBV5-8 to TRBJ1-3, with D possibly matching TRBD1 (6 bases). This CDR3 has 15 amino acids. The germline V gene encodes CDR1 SGHTS and CDR2 YDEGEE. The V end was cut by 2 bases, the J end by 1 base, with 10 bases between. The CDR3 DNA reads TGTGCCAGCAGCTTACAGGGTCTTTCTGGAAACACCATATATTTT. Its translation is CASSLQGLSGNTIYF.

V usage is TRBV11-2 and J usage is TRBJ2-2; D call uncertain. The ends were cut back, 2 bases at V and 3 bases at J, with 7 bases in the middle. This CDR3 is built from 14 residues. Germline V lookup: CDR1 SGHAT, CDR2 FQNNGV. CDR3: CASSLQLDTGELFF. The CDR3 DNA follows: TGTGCCAGCAGCTTACAGCTAGACACCGGGGAGCTGTTTTTT.

V usage is TRBV14 and J usage is TRBJ2-7; 7 bases map to TRBD1. Trimming cost V 3 bases and J 0 bases; bases outside gene matches: 8. The germline gives CDR1 SGHDN, CDR2 FVKESK. The CDR3 has 16 amino acids. CDR3 in amino acids: CASSHGGQASSYEQYF. For the CDR3, the DNA is TGTGCCAGCAGCCATGGAGGACAGGCGAGCTCCTACGAGCAGTACTTC.

The gene calls are TRBV7-7 and TRBJ2-5; TRBD1 might be the D (6 bases). The CDR3 runs to 12 residues. The ends were cut back, 5 bases at V and 7 bases at J, with 11 bases in the middle. Looked up from germline, CDR1 is SSHAT and CDR2 is FNYEAQ (reference sequence). CDR3 residues: CASSPLGGTQYF. The CDR3 DNA reads TGTGCCAGCAGCCCTCTAGGGGGGACCCAGTACTTC.